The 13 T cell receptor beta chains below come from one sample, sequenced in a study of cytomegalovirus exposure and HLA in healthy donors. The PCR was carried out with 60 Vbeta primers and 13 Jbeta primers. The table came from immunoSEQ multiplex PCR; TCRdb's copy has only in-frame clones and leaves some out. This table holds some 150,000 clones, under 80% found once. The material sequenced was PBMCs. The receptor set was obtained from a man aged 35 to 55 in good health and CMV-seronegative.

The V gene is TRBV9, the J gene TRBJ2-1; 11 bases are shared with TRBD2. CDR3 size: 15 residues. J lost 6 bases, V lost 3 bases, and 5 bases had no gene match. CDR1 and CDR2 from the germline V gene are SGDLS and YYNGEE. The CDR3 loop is CASSGSGGAFNEQFF. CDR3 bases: TGTGCCAGCAGCGGTAGCGGGGGGGCCTTCAATGAGCAGTTCTTC. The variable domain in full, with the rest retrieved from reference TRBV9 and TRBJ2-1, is DSGVTQTPKHLITATGQRVTLRCSPRSGDLSVYWYQQSLDQGLQFLIQYYNGEERAKGNILERFSAQQFPDLHSELNLSSLELGDSALYFCASSGSGGAFNEQFFGPGTRLTVL.

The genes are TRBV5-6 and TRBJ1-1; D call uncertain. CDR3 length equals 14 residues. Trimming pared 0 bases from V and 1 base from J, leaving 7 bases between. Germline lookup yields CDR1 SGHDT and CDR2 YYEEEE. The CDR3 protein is CASSLGLENTEAFF. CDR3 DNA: TGTGCCAGCAGCTTGGGACTAGAGAACACTGAAGCTTTCTTT.

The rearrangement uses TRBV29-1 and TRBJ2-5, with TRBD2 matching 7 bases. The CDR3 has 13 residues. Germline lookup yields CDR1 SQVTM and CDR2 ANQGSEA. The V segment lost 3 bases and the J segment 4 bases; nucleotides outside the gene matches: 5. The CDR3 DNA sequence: TGCAGCGTTGATGGGGGGGGACTAGAGACCCAGTACTTC. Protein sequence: CSVDGGGLETQYF.

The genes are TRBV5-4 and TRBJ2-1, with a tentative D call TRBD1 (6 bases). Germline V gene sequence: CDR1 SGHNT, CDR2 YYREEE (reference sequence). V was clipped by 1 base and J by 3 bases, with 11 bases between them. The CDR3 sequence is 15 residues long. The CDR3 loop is CASSLLWTDYNEQFF. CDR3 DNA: TGTGCCAGCAGCTTGCTTTGGACAGACTACAATGAGCAGTTCTTC.

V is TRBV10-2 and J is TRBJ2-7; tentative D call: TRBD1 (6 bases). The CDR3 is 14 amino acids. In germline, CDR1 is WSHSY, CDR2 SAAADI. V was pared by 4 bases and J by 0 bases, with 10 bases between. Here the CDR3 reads CASSAGAYSYEQYF. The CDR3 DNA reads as TGCGCCAGCAGTGCAGGGGCCTACTCCTACGAGCAGTACTTC.

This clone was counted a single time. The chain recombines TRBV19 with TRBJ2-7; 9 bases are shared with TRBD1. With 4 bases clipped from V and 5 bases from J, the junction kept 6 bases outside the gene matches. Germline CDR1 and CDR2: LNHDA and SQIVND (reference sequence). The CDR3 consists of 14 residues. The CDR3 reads CASSTGTGTHEQYF. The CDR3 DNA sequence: TGTGCCAGTAGTACGGGGACAGGGACCCACGAGCAGTACTTC.

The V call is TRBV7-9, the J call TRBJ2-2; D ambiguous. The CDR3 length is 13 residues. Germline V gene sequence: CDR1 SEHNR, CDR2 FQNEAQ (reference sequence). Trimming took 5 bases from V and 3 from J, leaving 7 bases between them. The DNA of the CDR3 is TGTGCCAGCAGCCTTCAGGACACCGGGGAGCTGTTTTTT. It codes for CASSLQDTGELFF.

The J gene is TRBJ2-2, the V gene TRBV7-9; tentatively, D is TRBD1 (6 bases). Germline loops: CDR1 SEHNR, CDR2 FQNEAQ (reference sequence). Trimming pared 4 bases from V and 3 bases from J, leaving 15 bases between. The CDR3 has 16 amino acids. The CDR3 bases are TGTGCCAGCAGCTACACCGGGACAAGGGACACCGGGGAGCTGTTTTTT. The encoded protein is CASSYTGTRDTGELFF.

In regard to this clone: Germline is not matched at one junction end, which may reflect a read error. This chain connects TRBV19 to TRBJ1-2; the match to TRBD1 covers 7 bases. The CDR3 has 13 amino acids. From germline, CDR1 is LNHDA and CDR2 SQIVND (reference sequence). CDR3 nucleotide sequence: TGCCAGCTTACAGGGGACGTAGGCTATGGCTACACCTTC. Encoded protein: CQLTGDVGYGYTF.

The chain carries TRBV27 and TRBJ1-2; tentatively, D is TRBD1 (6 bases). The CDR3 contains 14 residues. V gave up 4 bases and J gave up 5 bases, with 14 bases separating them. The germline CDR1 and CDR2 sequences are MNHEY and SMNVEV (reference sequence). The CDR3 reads CASSSGHLKYGYTF. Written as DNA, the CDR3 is TGTGCCAGCAGTTCGGGACACCTGAAGTATGGCTACACCTTC.

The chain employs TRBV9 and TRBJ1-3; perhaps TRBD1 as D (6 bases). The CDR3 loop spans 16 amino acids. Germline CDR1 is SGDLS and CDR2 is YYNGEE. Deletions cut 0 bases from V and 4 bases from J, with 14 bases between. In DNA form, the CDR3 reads TGTGCCAGCAGCGTAGAATCGGGGGGCGAAGGAAACACCATATATTTT. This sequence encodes CASSVESGGEGNTIYF.

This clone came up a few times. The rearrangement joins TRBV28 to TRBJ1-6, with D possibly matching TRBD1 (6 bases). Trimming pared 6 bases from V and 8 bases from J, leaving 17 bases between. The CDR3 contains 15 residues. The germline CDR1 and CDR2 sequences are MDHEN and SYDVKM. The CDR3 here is CASSLGGPRDSPLHF. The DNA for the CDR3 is TGTGCCAGCAGCCTCGGGGGGCCCAGGGATTCACCCCTCCACTTT.

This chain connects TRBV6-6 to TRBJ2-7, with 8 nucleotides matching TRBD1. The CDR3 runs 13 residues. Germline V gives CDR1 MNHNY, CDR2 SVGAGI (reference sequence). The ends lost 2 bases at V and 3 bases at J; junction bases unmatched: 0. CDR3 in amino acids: CASSYTGGYEQYF. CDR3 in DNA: TGTGCCAGCAGTTACACAGGGGGCTACGAGCAGTACTTC.